The 17 T cell receptor beta chains below all came from one sample that was sequenced in a study of blood T cell repertoires in COVID-19. The assay was immunoSEQ multiplex PCR, and TCRdb's table has in-frame clones only and misses some. The sample lists about 400,000 clones, 88% occurring once. What was sequenced was PBMCs or T cells enriched from blood (not recorded which). All receptors come from a woman aged 25 to 39 with acute COVID-19.

The CDR3 DNA reads TGTGCCAGCAGCCCCGAGTTCACCGGGGAGCTGTTTTTT. As protein: CASSPEFTGELFF. The chain employs TRBV2 and TRBJ2-2; no clear D. Germline CDR1 and CDR2: SNHLY and FYNNEI. V was shortened by 6 bases and J by 4 bases, with 9 bases between the two germline ends. This CDR3 region has 13 residues.

This rearrangement joins TRBV5-1 to TRBJ1-6; tentatively, D is TRBD1 (6 bases). Germline V lookup: CDR1 SGHRS, CDR2 YFSETQ. This CDR3 is 15 amino acids long. Trimming removed 0 bases from V and 6 bases from J, with 10 bases in between. Here the CDR3 DNA reads TGCGCCAGCAGCTTGGTAGGGACAATTAATTCACCCCTCCACTTT. Residues: CASSLVGTINSPLHF.

The genes are TRBV4-3 and TRBJ1-2; D call uncertain. The CDR3 is 15 residues long. Trimming pared 0 bases from V and 0 bases from J, leaving 8 bases between. The germline V gene has CDR1 LGHNA and CDR2 YSLEER. The CDR3 bases are TGCGCCAGCAGCCAAGAGACTCAAGCTAACTATGGCTACACCTTC. Residues: CASSQETQANYGYTF.

This clone was detected a few times. The chain carries TRBV10-3 and TRBJ1-1, with 9 bases lining up with TRBD1. Trimming removed 4 bases from V and 8 bases from J; junction bases left unmatched: 5. CDR1 is ENHRY and CDR2 is SYGVKD in the germline V gene. This CDR3 has 13 amino acids. CDR3 loop: CAISGRDREEAFF. DNA of the CDR3: TGTGCCATCAGTGGCCGGGACAGGGAGGAAGCTTTCTTT.

This chain links TRBV27 with TRBJ2-5; possibly TRBD1 for D (5 bases). Between the trimmed V and J ends, which lost 4 bases and 6 bases, there was a span of 18 bases. CDR3 length equals 15 residues. The germline V gene encodes CDR1 MNHEY and CDR2 SMNVEV (reference sequence). Here the CDR3 reads CASSSLDNPKKTQYF. The CDR3 DNA reads as TGTGCCAGCAGTTCCTTGGACAATCCCAAAAAGACCCAGTACTTC.

This chain joins TRBV24-1 and TRBJ2-3; D remains unclear. Germline CDR1 reads KGHDR; CDR2 reads SFDVKD. The V and J ends lost 2 bases and 6 bases respectively, with 8 bases between them. This CDR3 contains 13 residues. The CDR3 DNA reads TGTGCCACCAGTGATTCGAGCCTCGATACGCAGTATTTT. The encoded protein is CATSDSSLDTQYF.

This clone was counted between two and nine times. The V gene is TRBV7-2, the J gene TRBJ2-1; D is perhaps TRBD2 (6 bases). V was cut by 6 bases and J by 4 bases, with 22 bases left in between. Germline V gene sequence: CDR1 SGHTA, CDR2 FQGNSA. This CDR3 has 17 amino acids. CDR3 in DNA: TGTGCCAGCAGTCAACGGGCTGGGCGGGGCATTTACAATGAGCAGTTCTTC. It is translated as CASSQRAGRGIYNEQFF. The entire variable domain, with the rest obtained from reference TRBV7-2 and TRBJ2-1, is as follows: GAGVSQSPSNKVTEKGKDVELRCDPISGHTALYWYRQSLGQGLEFLIYFQGNSAPDKSGLPSDRFSAERTGGSVSTLTIQRTQQEDSAVYLCASSQRAGRGIYNEQFFGPGTRLTVL.

This rearrangement joins TRBV24-1 to TRBJ1-4; 8 bases line up with TRBD1. Trimming removed 5 bases from V and 4 bases from J; junction bases left unmatched: 11. Germline CDR1 and CDR2: KGHDR and SFDVKD. CDR3 length equals 17 residues. This chain's CDR3 is CATSAKSGGAGNEKLFF. Written as DNA, the CDR3 is TGTGCCACCAGTGCAAAATCAGGGGGCGCGGGTAATGAAAAACTGTTTTTT.

The V and J genes are TRBV14 and TRBJ1-3; 8 bases are a match to TRBD1. CDR3 size: 17 residues. Germline V CDR1 and CDR2: SGHDN, FVKESK. After removal of 0 bases from V and 2 bases from J, the junction contained 6 bases not matched to a gene. The CDR3 DNA reads as TGTGCCAGCAGCCAAGATTGGACAGGGTATGCTGGAAACACCATATATTTT. Translated: CASSQDWTGYAGNTIYF. Combining the CDR3 with reference TRBV14 and TRBJ1-3 gives the whole variable domain EAGVTQFPSHSVIEKGQTVTLRCDPISGHDNLYWYRRVMGKEIKFLLHFVKESKQDESGMPNNRFLAERTGGTYSTLKVQPAELEDSGVYFCASSQDWTGYAGNTIYFGEGSWLTVV.

The V and J genes are TRBV7-9 and TRBJ1-3; possibly TRBD1 for D (5 bases). The CDR3 totals 18 residues. V lost 2 bases to trimming and J lost 4 bases, with 21 bases between them. Germline V gene lookup returns CDR1 SEHNR and CDR2 FQNEAQ (reference sequence). CDR3 amino acids: CASSLMGGLRGIGNTIYF. The CDR3 region has the DNA TGTGCCAGCAGCTTAATGGGGGGGTTGAGAGGGATCGGAAACACCATATATTTT.

This chain joins TRBV4-2 and TRBJ2-5, with TRBD2 matching over 10 bases. J lost 2 bases, V lost 6 bases, and 6 bases had no gene match. This CDR3 is 15 amino acids long. The germline gives CDR1 LGHNA, CDR2 YNFKEQ. The CDR3 nucleotides are TGTGCCAGCAGACCAGAAGCGGGGGGGCAAGAGACCCAGTACTTC. It encodes CASRPEAGGQETQYF.

This clone was seen a few times. The chain combines TRBV29-1 with TRBJ2-7; TRBD2 matches at 13 bases. With 3 bases clipped from V and 4 bases from J, the junction kept 0 bases outside the gene matches. This CDR3 has 13 residues. The germline gives CDR1 SQVTM, CDR2 ANQGSEA. CDR3 nucleotide sequence: TGCAGCGTTGAGGGACTAGCGGGATACGAGCAGTACTTC. This gives the protein CSVEGLAGYEQYF.

Note on this clone: Other DNA variants within this sample encode the same CDR3. This rearrangement joins TRBV12-3 or TRBV12-4 to TRBJ1-5; no clear D. There are 13 residues in the CDR3. Between the trimmed V and J ends, which lost 5 bases and 4 bases, there was a span of 9 bases. CDR3 DNA: TGTGCCAGCAGTCTGACGGGTAATCAGCCCCAGCATTTT. This encodes CASSLTGNQPQHF.

CDR3 residues: CASSDTSLSYNEQFF. For the CDR3, the DNA is TGCGCCAGCAGCGACACTAGTCTGTCCTACAATGAGCAGTTCTTC. The V and J genes are TRBV10-1 and TRBJ2-1; D is perhaps TRBD2 (5 bases). CDR1 WNHNN and CDR2 SYGVQD come from the germline V gene (reference sequence). There are 15 residues in the CDR3. Trimming stripped 6 bases from V and 1 base from J, with 13 bases between.

The J gene is TRBJ2-2, the V gene TRBV24-1; 7 bases match TRBD2. J lost 2 bases, V lost 4 bases, and 6 bases had no gene match. This CDR3 contains 16 residues. Germline V gene lookup returns CDR1 KGHDR and CDR2 SFDVKD. This CDR3 reads CATSEARGTNTGELFF. Here the CDR3 DNA reads TGTGCCACCAGTGAGGCGCGGGGGACCAACACCGGGGAGCTGTTTTTT.

The V call is TRBV29-1, the J call TRBJ1-6; 8 bases are a match to TRBD1. The length of the CDR3 is 13 residues. V shed 6 bases and J 7 bases; nucleotides not matched to a gene: 5. Germline CDR1 is SQVTM and CDR2 is ANQGSEA. The CDR3: CSVRQGRNSPLHF. CDR3 coding DNA: TGCAGCGTGCGACAGGGGCGGAATTCACCCCTCCACTTT.

The rearrangement uses TRBV4-1 and TRBJ1-5; D gene unclear. The V gene lost 0 bases and the J gene lost 0 bases, with 6 bases spanning the gap. Germline CDR1 MGHRA, CDR2 YSYEKL. The CDR3 has 15 amino acids. The CDR3 DNA reads as TGCGCCAGCAGCCAAGATATGAGTAGCAATCAGCCCCAGCATTTT. Protein product: CASSQDMSSNQPQHF.